This T cell receptor (beta chain) was recorded in a study of T-cell reconstitution after alpha-beta-depleted transplantation in children. Library preparation (for TCRbeta) was performed with unique molecular identifiers. TCRdb re-called the PCR reads with MiXCR, one entry per CDR3 protein. The sample has 80,000 or so distinct CDR3 sequences, 13% to 15% seen once. The sample here was PBMCs, mostly from graft donor cells, taken 180 days after TCRalphabeta/CD19-depleted stem cell transplant. This TCR was recovered from a male patient between 2 and 15 years old who had a stem cell transplant for acute lymphoblastic leukemia, so the T cells may come from the graft donor.

This CDR3 is CASSSAVREQYF. The DNA of the CDR3 is TGTGCCAGCAGCTCCGCAGTTCGCGAGCAGTACTTC. The rearrangement joins TRBV7-8 to TRBJ2-7, with unresolved D. V lost 4 bases and J lost 6, with 10 bases in between. CDR3 length: 12 amino acids. CDR1 SGHVS and CDR2 FQNEAQ come from the germline V gene.